This is a list of T cell receptor beta chains from one sample in a study of blood T cell repertoires in COVID-19. Produced via immunoSEQ multiplex PCR; TCRdb's table is partial and in-frame only. The table lists under 200,000 clones, under 90% of them singletons, with around 7.8% in the top ten. Material for sequencing was PBMCs or T cells enriched from blood (not recorded which). These receptors originate from a man in his fifties or sixties who had recovered from COVID-19. CDR3s leave out the opening cysteine and the closing phenylalanine or tryptophan. The order of the fields is J gene, V gene, CDR3 protein.

j_call: TRBJ1-1
v_call: TRBV2
cdr3_aa: AGTGGMNTEAF

j_call: TRBJ1-1
v_call: TRBV29-1
cdr3_aa: SGTLLGGGTEAF

j_call: TRBJ2-7
v_call: TRBV27
cdr3_aa: ASSRVVPKRDRPYEQY

j_call: TRBJ1-5
v_call: TRBV3-1/TRBV3-2
cdr3_aa: ASSQGGQGTGQPQH

j_call: TRBJ1-2
v_call: TRBV21-1
cdr3_aa: ASSKGGTYYGYT

j_call: TRBJ2-5
v_call: TRBV9
cdr3_aa: ASSAEGLAGWETQY

j_call: TRBJ2-1
v_call: TRBV6-2/TRBV6-3
cdr3_aa: ASSYRLAGGNEQF

j_call: TRBJ2-2
v_call: TRBV12-3/TRBV12-4
cdr3_aa: ASSPQGSGELF

j_call: TRBJ2-7
v_call: TRBV4-3
cdr3_aa: ASSRDLPYEQY

j_call: TRBJ1-1
v_call: TRBV18
cdr3_aa: ASSPPGGWPNTEAF

j_call: TRBJ1-2
v_call: TRBV6-5
cdr3_aa: ASIPRDRVDYGYT